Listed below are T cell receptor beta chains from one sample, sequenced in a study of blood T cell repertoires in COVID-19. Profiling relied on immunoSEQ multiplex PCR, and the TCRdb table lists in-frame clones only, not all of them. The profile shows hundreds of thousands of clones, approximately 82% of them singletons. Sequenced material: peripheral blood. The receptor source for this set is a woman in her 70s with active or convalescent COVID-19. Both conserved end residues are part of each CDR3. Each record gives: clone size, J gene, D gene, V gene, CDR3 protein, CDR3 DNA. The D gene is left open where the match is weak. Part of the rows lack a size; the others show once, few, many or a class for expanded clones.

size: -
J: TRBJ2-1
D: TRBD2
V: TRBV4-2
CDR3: CASSQGLGLAGNEQFF
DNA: TGTGCCAGCAGCCAAGGCTTGGGACTAGCGGGAAATGAGCAGTTCTTC

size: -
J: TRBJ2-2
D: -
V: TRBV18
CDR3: CASSRAETNTGELFF
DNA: TGTGCCAGCTCACGGGCAGAAACGAACACCGGGGAGCTGTTTTTT

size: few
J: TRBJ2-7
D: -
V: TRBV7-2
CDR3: CASSPPEQGEHEQYF
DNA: TGTGCCAGCAGCCCCCCTGAGCAGGGTGAGCACGAGCAGTACTTC

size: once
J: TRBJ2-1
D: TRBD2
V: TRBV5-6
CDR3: CASSLRTSGHNEQFF
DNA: TGTGCCAGCAGCTTGAGGACTAGCGGCCACAATGAGCAGTTCTTC

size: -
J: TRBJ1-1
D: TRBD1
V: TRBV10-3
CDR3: CAIRGTGDTEAFF
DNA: TGTGCCATCAGAGGGACAGGGGACACTGAAGCTTTCTTT

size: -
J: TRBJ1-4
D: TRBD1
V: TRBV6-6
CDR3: CASGPPGTGGEKLFF
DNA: TGTGCCAGCGGGCCCCCCGGGACAGGGGGGGAAAAACTGTTTTTT

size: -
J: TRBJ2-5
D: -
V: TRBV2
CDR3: CASRRGSETQYF
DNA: TGTGCCAGTCGCCGGGGTTCGGAGACCCAGTACTTC

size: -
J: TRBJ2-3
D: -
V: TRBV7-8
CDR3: CASSPIYRDTDTQYF
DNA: TGTGCCAGCAGCCCTATTTACAGGGACACAGATACGCAGTATTTT

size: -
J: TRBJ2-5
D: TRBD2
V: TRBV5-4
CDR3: CASSDPRVAGGETQYF
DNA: TGTGCCAGCAGCGATCCGAGGGTAGCGGGGGGGGAGACCCAGTACTTC

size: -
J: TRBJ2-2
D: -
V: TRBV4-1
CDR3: CASSQDPLRTVSLGTGELFF
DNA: TGCGCCAGCAGCCAAGATCCTCTTCGGACAGTGAGTTTGGGCACCGGGGAGCTGTTTTTT

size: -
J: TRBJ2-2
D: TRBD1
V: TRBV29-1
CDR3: CSAEVRDRGILSGELFF
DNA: TGCAGCGCCGAAGTTAGGGACAGGGGTATTTTATCCGGGGAGCTGTTTTTT

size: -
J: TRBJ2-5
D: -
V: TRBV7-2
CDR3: CASTDKTALQETQYF
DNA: TGTGCCAGCACCGATAAGACAGCCCTACAAGAGACCCAGTACTTC

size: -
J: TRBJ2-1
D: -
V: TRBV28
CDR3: CASNQEGAYNEQFF
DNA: TGTGCCAGCAACCAAGAGGGGGCCTACAATGAGCAGTTCTTC

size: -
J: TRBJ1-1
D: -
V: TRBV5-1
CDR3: CASSLEGREAGEAFF
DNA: TGCGCCAGCAGCTTGGAGGGGAGGGAGGCGGGTGAAGCTTTCTTT

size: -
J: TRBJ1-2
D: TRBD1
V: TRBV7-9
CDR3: CASSRGTTGVIYGYTF
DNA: TGTGCCAGCAGCCGTGGTACAACAGGGGTAATCTATGGCTACACCTTC

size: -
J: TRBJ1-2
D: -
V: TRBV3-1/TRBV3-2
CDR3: CASSQELGGAGYTF
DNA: TGTGCCAGCAGCCAAGAGTTAGGGGGAGCTGGCTACACCTTC

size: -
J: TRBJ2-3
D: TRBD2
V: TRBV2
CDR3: CASRPGGGLSDTQYF
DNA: TGTGCCAGCAGGCCCGGGGGGGGGCTCTCAGATACGCAGTATTTT

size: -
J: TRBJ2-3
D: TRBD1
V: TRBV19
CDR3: CASSKRQGPGTDTQYF
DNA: TGTGCCAGTAGTAAACGACAGGGACCGGGCACAGATACGCAGTATTTT

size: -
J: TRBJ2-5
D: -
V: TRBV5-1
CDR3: CASSLESGGETQYF
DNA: TGCGCCAGCAGCTTGGAATCGGGCGGGGAGACCCAGTACTTC

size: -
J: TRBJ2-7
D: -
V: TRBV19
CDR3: CASSFQGELYEQYF
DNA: TGTGCCAGTAGTTTTCAGGGTGAGCTTTACGAGCAGTACTTC

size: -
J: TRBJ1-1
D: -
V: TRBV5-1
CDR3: CASGPGQMNTEAFF
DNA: TGCGCCAGCGGTCCGGGACAAATGAACACTGAAGCTTTCTTT

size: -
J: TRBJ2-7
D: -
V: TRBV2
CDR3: CASKEGAEQYF
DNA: TGTGCCAGCAAGGAGGGGGCAGAGCAGTACTTC

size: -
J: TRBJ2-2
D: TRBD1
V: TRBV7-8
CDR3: CASSLVTGAAGELFF
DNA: TGTGCCAGCAGCTTGGTGACAGGGGCGGCCGGGGAGCTGTTTTTT

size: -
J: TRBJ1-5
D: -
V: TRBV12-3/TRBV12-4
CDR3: CASSFRRDQPQHF
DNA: TGTGCCAGCAGTTTCAGGAGGGATCAGCCCCAGCATTTT

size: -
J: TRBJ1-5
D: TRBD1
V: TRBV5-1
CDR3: CASSLTGGDQPQHF
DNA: TGCGCCAGCAGCTTGACAGGGGGGGATCAGCCCCAGCATTTT

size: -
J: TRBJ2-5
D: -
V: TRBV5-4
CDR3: CASSLGRDQETQYF
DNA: TGTGCCAGCAGCTTGGGTCGCGATCAAGAGACCCAGTACTTC

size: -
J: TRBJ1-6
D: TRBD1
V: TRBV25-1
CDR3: CASSGGTGTTLSPLHF
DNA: TGTGCCAGCAGTGGCGGGACAGGGACTACCCTTTCACCCCTCCACTTT

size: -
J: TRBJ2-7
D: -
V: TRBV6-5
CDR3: CASRLAVSSYEQYF
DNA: TGTGCCAGCAGATTAGCGGTCAGCTCCTACGAGCAGTACTTC

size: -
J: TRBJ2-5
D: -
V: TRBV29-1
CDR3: CSVEEGETQYF
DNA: TGCAGCGTTGAGGAGGGGGAGACCCAGTACTTC

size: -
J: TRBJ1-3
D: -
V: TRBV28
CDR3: CASSLGSGNTIYF
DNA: TGTGCCAGCAGTCTAGGGAGTGGAAACACCATATATTTT

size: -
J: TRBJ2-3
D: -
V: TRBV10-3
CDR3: CAIGTSSTDTQYF
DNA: TGTGCCATCGGGACTTCTAGCACAGATACGCAGTATTTT

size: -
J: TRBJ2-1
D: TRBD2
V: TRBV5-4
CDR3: CASSQPLAGAYNEQFF
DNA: TGTGCCAGCAGCCAGCCACTAGCGGGAGCCTACAATGAGCAGTTCTTC

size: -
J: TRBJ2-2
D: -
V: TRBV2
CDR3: CASSDYTTTGELFF
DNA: TGTGCCAGCAGTGATTACACAACCACCGGGGAGCTGTTTTTT

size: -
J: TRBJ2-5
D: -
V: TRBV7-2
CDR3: CASSDSGETQYF
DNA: TGTGCCAGCAGTGACTCGGGGGAGACCCAGTACTTC

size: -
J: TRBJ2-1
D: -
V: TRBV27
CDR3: CASGTGPQTKQFF
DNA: TGTGCCAGCGGTACAGGGCCCCAGACCAAGCAGTTCTTC

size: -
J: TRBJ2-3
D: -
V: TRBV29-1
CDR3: CSAASADTQYF
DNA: TGCAGCGCCGCGAGTGCAGATACGCAGTATTTT

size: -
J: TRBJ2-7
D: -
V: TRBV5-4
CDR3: CASSSVKGDGLLEQYF
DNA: TGTGCCAGCAGCTCGGTGAAGGGGGATGGGCTATTGGAGCAGTACTTC

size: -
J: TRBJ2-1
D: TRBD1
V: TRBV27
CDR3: CASSHDRGHPPIRMFF
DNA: TGTGCCAGCAGTCACGACAGGGGGCACCCCCCAATCAGGATGTTCTTC

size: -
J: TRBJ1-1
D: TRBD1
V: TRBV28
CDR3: CASSLPGTGGTTEAFF
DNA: TGTGCCAGCAGTCTTCCCGGGACAGGGGGAACCACTGAAGCTTTCTTT

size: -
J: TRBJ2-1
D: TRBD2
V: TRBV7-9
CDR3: CASRPRTSGISFSEQFF
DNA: TGTGCCAGCAGACCCCGGACTAGCGGGATCTCGTTTAGTGAGCAGTTCTTC

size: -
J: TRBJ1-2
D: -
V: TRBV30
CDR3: CAWRNRISYGYTF
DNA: TGTGCCTGGAGGAACAGGATCAGCTATGGCTACACCTTC

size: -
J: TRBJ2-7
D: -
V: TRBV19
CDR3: CASSDRNYEQYF
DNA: TGTGCCAGTAGTGACAGGAACTACGAGCAGTACTTC

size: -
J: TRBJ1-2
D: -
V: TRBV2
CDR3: CASKGLNYGYTF
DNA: TGTGCCAGCAAAGGACTCAACTATGGCTACACCTTC

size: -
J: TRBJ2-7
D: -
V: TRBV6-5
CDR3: CASSYSQYSYEQYF
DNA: TGTGCCAGCAGTTACTCCCAGTACTCCTACGAGCAGTACTTC

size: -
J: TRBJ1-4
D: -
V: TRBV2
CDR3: CASTRGWGGDEKLFF
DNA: TGTGCCAGCACCAGAGGATGGGGCGGCGATGAAAAACTGTTTTTT

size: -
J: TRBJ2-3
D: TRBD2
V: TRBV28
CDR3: CASSFAGAALSDTQYF
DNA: TGTGCCAGCAGTTTCGCGGGAGCCGCGTTGTCAGATACGCAGTATTTT

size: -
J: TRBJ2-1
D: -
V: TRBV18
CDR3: CASSPPNPPLNEQFF
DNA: TGTGCCAGCTCACCACCGAACCCCCCACTAAATGAGCAGTTCTTC

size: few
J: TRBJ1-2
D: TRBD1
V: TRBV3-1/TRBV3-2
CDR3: CATSGTGGYGYTF
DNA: TGTGCCACTTCCGGGACAGGGGGCTATGGCTACACCTTC

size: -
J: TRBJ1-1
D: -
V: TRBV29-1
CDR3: CSVDWSVRLSEAFF
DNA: TGCAGCGTTGATTGGTCAGTAAGACTTTCTGAAGCTTTCTTT

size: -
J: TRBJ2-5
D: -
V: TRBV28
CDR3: CASSLSTETQYF
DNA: TGTGCCAGCAGTTTATCTACGGAGACCCAGTACTTC

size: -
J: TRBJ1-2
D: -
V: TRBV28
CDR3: CASRAPTRRGGYGYTF
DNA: TGTGCCAGCAGGGCGCCTACTCGAAGGGGAGGCTATGGCTACACCTTC